This T cell receptor beta chain was captured by sequencing in a study of T cell responses to AZD1222 COVID-19 vaccine. Study outcomes and limitations: Receipt of two AZD1222 doses was followed by a rise in Spike-specific TCR breadth and depth. Vaccine-related CD4 TCRs covered spike, predominating at 160-218 and 743-854. Mostly white British, mostly female donors; authors suggested clonal diversity may be underestimated.

TCRdb's copy holds only in-frame clones and misses some; the assay was immunoSEQ multiplex PCR. The table has about 140,000 clones, around 89% seen once. The CDR3 extends over 14 amino acids. Germline V lookup: CDR1 SNHLY, CDR2 FYNNEI. The V gene end was trimmed by 7 bases and the J gene end by 1 base; junction bases not matched to a gene: 7. This clone came up a few times. Antigen specificity is unknown. Material: peripheral blood, obtained on day 0 of AZD1222 vaccination. The receptor was isolated from an adult in good health. The genes are TRBV2 and TRBJ2-7, with 7 positions matching TRBD1. CDR3: CASIRTGGSYEQYF. CDR3 DNA: TGTGCCAGCATTCGGACAGGTGGTTCCTACGAGCAGTACTTC.